This T cell receptor beta chain was sequenced in a study of cytomegalovirus exposure and HLA in healthy donors (dated by TCRdb to about 2017). The study in broad terms: In an earlier analysis of several hundred of the donors, less than 350 Gb of sequence data and about 110 million unique TCR beta sequences from about 179 million T cells were reported. An early release covering 500 to 750 HLA-typed donors comprised 250 to 350 gigabases of sequencing data and approximately 85 million unique TCR sequences. Among the roughly 400 genotyped donors, around 81% belonged to the genetic ancestry cluster associated with self-reported Caucasian donors. The study aimed to test whether cataloging public T cell receptors could reveal signatures of past pathogen exposure. Using immunosequencing, the study profiled T cell repertoires from 550 to 750 subjects and related those repertoires to cytomegalovirus serostatus. Besides the first cohort of some 670 subjects, a separate validation cohort made up of roughly 130 different subjects was used. To predict cytomegalovirus infection status, the study combined high-throughput TCR immunosequencing, statistical association of individual TCRs with disease status, and machine learning. A later analysis re-examined previously published TCR beta repertoires from just over 650 donors and added high-resolution HLA genotyping to investigate patterns of TCR occurrence. Rather than using new phenotypic data, the later analysis identified candidate immune exposures from TCR beta sequences and from how often those sequences occurred across donors. In an earlier analysis of 587 of the donors, high-throughput TCR beta sequencing was used to judge whether each TCR beta V gene segment behaved as functional or pseudogenic. Donor age, sex, ethnicity and CMV serostatus were collected together with the repertoire data. In a later genetic analysis, genome-wide SNP genotypes for about three fifths of the roughly 670 donors were used, and that subset was treated as a discovery cohort. All discovery cohort repertoires had been generated using a single sequencing platform. HLA typing covered class I and class II loci at four-digit resolution. The number of donors typed differed by locus, with roughly 620-640 for A, B, C, DRB1 and DQB1, roughly 550 for DQA1, about 610 for DPA1, and around 460 for DPB1. Because of strong linkage in the cohort, four to six DR-DQ haplotypes were treated as single units for association and clustering. Among approximately 370 genotyped donors of the cohort, an average of approximately 240,000 unique TCR beta nucleotide sequences was sequenced per donor, of which 15% to 20% were non-productive. Here is what the overall study found, with its caveats: Most CMV-associated TCR beta chains appeared to be HLA-restricted in a later analysis, and the HLA associations seemed to be driven largely by CMV exposure. Broadly in line with IMGT annotations, most TCR beta V segments showed up in productive rearrangements about 87% or about 30% of the time in an earlier analysis of some 590 of the donors. For the cohort, immune exposure information was limited to CMV serostatus. Assigning TCR associations to individual alleles was difficult when HLA alleles, especially DR and DQ, strongly co-occurred. Roughly uniform sequencing depth across donors was assumed in presence/absence analyses, although this assumption may not hold. HLA typing was unavailable for some donors at each locus, so association tests used only the typed subset. Roughly 17 rarely observed V segments, including chromosome 9 orphons, were excluded from the earlier analysis of several hundred of the donors because counts were too low. Correlated functional status among segregating V segments might reflect linkage disequilibrium, but an unknown experimental factor could not be ruled out. Cytomegalovirus status was reported to be diagnosed by the classifier with high specificity and sensitivity in both the original and validation cohorts. The sequencing pipeline was judged likely to have produced a cluster of highly shared sequence variants as a technical artifact. In a later analysis, HLA-associated TCR beta chains were found to be more clonally expanded and to have lower generation probabilities than equally common non-associated chains. A later genetic analysis reported fewer N-insertions in productive TCRs among donors in an Asian-associated ancestry cluster than the approximately 670-donor mean. An association between a missense DCLRE1C variant and V-gene and J-gene trimming of TCR beta chains was found in a later genetic analysis and replicated in an independent cohort. According to a later analysis, parvovirus B19, influenza, CMV and Epstein-Barr virus appeared linked to several top co-occurrence clusters. Most TCR sequences were seen in very few donors, while some public TCRs were found in many individuals. A later analysis associated 16,951 TCR beta sequences with specific HLA alleles at a false discovery rate of 0.05. Only TCR beta chains were sequenced in this cohort, and the absence of alpha or paired-chain data limited detectable features. According to the authors, the approach could potentially be generalized to other disease states and immunological phenotypes. The study gave a list of about 150 TCR beta chains associated with cytomegalovirus. A further reported finding was that TCR beta sequences accurately predicted the HLA-A and HLA-B alleles for most subjects in the first cohort. In a later analysis, TCR association rates were found to vary across HLA loci, with the most associated TCRs seen for DRB1 alleles and the fewest for HLA-C alleles. Some IMGT-functional V segments, including TRBV6-2 and TRBV6-3, could not be distinguished by the 87-base-pair reads and were therefore excluded. In vitro tests confirmed that a few of the cytomegalovirus-associated TCR beta chains recognize cytomegalovirus antigens.

In total, roughly 670 healthy bone marrow donors made up the cohort. At the time of sampling, every cohort member was nominally healthy, though immune exposures that went unrecorded were likely present. The donor was CMV seropositive and belonged to the group of more than 250 seropositive cohort members. Every donor gave a peripheral blood sample, and the peripheral blood mononuclear cells from that sample were used for TCR beta sequencing. The Qiagen DNeasy Blood Extraction Kit was used to extract genomic DNA from the blood cell samples. Libraries were constructed by the immunoSEQ multiplex PCR assay. A mixture of 60 forward primers for TCR Vbeta segments and 13 reverse primers for TCR Jbeta segments was used in the multiplex PCR. The CDR3 region of rearranged TCR beta genes was amplified from genomic DNA with a multiplex PCR assay. The amplified TCR beta libraries were sequenced on the Illumina HiSeq System as 87-base-pair reads. The published analysis was carried out like this. In a later analysis, tens of millions of unique TCR beta chains were counted across the 650 to 750 repertoires, and roughly 11 million of these chains were shared by at least two donors. A nearest-neighbor algorithm error-corrected the raw reads and collapsed the reads into unique sequences, merging closely related sequences to remove PCR and sequencing errors. V, D and J gene segments were assigned by aligning CDR3 sequences to IMGT reference sequences. Each retained sequence needed at least a six-nucleotide match to both a V gene segment and a J gene segment. Rearrangements were classified as productive when the CDR3 lacked stop codons and remained in frame with V and J, and all other rearrangements were classified as non-productive. CDR3 was defined according to IMGT convention as the region running from the second conserved V-encoded cysteine to the conserved J-encoded phenylalanine. The earlier analysis of roughly 590 of the donors excluded sequences that lacked an unambiguous match to a single V gene segment. In an earlier analysis of several hundred of the donors, V segments were called functional above 56.7% productive rearrangements and were called segregating when the between-donor standard deviation exceeded 5%. A statistical classification framework was built for diagnosing cytomegalovirus status from the catalog of TCR beta chain sequences. V and J gene assignment, in a later analysis, came from comparing TCR nucleotide sequences with IMGT/GENE-DB human TR gene sequences. Using the TCRdist pipeline, a later analysis assigned CDR3 sequences along with most-parsimonious VDJ recombination scenarios. A later analysis defined each TCR beta chain by its CDR3 amino acid sequence plus V-gene family, and excluded reads lacking a unique V-gene family. To address suspected cross-contamination and a sequencing artifact, a later analysis removed 592 highly shared, low-generation-probability nucleotide sequences. In a later analysis, a clonal expansion index for each public chain was calculated from normalized within-repertoire ranks of inferred template counts. In a later analysis, generation probabilities were computed with a VDJ recombination model fitted to out-of-frame rearrangements, and the resulting probabilities were checked against IGoR. In a later analysis, hypergeometric tests were used to score TCR-TCR, TCR-HLA and TCR-CMV co-occurrence, with a repertoire-size bias correction applied to TCR pairs. In a later analysis, false discovery rates were estimated by permuting HLA or CMV assignments 20 times. In a later analysis, co-occurring TCRs were grouped using DBSCAN, with TCRdist sequence similarity added in when clustering inside HLA-allele-positive subsets. Repertoires with fewer than 30,000 or more than 120,000 public chains, plus five repertoires with anomalous nucleotide sharing, were excluded from co-occurrence clustering. In TCRdb, the immuneACCESS table is reduced to in-frame sequences with V and J assigned. These tables do not hold every clone; where another copy was compared, an unresolved V gene accounts for under half, and the others remain unexplained. For V, J and clone size, that table is used; D and trimming come from the DNA. The sample's records list 200,000 to 250,000 clones. Roughly 0.98% of the sample is held by the ten biggest clonotypes.

About this clone: Its antigen remains unidentified.

V loses 3 bases of germline sequence and J loses 8 bases, and the interval between the two ends is 5 bases. The CDR3 goes from the cysteine to the phenylalanine over 11 residues. Of all the DNA, just the CDR3 is kept, 33 bases in frame from base 1. CDR1 SNHLY and CDR2 FYNNEI are derived from the germline V gene. The sample taken for sequencing was PBMCs. The sequence is built from TRBV2 and TRBJ2-1, with no confident D gene call. This receptor was identified in a woman aged 30 to 39 in good health and CMV-seropositive. The CDR3 reads as follows: CASSDSYEQFF. The nucleotides are TGTGCCAGCAGTGATTCTTATGAGCAGTTCTTC.